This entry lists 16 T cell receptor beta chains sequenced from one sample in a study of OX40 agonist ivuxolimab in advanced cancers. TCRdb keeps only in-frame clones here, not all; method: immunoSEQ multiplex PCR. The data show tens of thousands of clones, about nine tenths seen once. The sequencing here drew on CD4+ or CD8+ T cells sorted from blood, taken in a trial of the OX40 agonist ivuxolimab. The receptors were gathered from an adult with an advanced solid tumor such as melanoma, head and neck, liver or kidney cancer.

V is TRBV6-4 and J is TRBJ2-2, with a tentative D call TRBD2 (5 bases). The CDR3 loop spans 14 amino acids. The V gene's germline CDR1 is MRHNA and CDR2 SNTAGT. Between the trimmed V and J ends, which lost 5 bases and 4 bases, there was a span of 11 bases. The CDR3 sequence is CASSQDGSTGELFF. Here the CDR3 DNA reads TGTGCCAGCAGTCAGGATGGGAGCACCGGGGAGCTGTTTTTT.

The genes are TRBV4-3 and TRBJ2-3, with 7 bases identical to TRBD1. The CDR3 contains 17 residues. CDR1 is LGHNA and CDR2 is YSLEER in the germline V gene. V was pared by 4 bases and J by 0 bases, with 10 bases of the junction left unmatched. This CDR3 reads CASSPGDSGRSTDTQYF. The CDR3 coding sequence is TGCGCCAGCAGCCCAGGGGACAGCGGACGTAGCACAGATACGCAGTATTTT.

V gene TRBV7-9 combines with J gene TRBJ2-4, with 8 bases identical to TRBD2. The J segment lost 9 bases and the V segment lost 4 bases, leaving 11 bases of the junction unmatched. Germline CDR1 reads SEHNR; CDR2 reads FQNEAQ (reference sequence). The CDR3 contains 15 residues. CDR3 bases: TGTGCCAGCAGCTCTACAGCGGGAGTTTGGGGCATTCAGTACTTC. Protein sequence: CASSSTAGVWGIQYF.

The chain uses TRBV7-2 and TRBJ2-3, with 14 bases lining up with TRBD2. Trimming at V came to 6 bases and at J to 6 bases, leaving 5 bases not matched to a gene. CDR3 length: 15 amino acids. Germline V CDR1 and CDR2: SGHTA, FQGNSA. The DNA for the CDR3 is TGTGCCAGCAGACTGGGACTAGCGGGAGACGATACGCAGTATTTT. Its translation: CASRLGLAGDDTQYF.

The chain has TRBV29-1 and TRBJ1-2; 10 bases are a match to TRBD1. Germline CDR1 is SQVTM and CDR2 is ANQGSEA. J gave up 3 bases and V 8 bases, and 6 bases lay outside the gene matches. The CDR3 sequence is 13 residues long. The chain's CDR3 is CSTTGGAYYGYTF. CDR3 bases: TGCAGCACGACAGGGGGCGCTTACTATGGCTACACCTTC. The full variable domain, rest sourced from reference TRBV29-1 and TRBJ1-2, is SAVISQKPSRDICQRGTSLTIQCQVDSQVTMMFWYRQQPGQSLTLIATANQGSEATYESGFVIDKFPISRPNLTFSTLTVSNMSPEDSSIYLCSTTGGAYYGYTFGSGTRLTVV.

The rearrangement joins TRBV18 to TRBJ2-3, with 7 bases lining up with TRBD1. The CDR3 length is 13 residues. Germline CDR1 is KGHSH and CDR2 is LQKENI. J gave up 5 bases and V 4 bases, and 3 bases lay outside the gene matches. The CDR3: CASSRTGRDTQYF. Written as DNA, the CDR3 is TGTGCCAGCTCACGGACAGGCAGAGATACGCAGTATTTT.

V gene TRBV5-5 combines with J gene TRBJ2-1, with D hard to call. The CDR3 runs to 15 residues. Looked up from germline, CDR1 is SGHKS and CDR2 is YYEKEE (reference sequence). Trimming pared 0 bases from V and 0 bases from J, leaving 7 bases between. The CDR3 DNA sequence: TGTGCCAGCAGCTTGGTCTGGGGCTCCTACAATGAGCAGTTCTTC. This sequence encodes CASSLVWGSYNEQFF.

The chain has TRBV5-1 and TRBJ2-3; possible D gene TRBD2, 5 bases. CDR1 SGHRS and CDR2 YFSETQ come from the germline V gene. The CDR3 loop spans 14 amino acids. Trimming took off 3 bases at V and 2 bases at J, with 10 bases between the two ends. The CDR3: CASSSTTNTDTQYF. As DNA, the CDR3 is TGCGCCAGCAGCTCGACGACTAACACAGATACGCAGTATTTT.

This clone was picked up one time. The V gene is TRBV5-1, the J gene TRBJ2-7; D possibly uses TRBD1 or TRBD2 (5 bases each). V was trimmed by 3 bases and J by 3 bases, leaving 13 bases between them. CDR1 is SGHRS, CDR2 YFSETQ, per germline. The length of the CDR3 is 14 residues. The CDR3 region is CASSSGTTGYEQYF. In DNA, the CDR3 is TGCGCCAGCAGCTCCGGGACCACCGGCTACGAGCAGTACTTC. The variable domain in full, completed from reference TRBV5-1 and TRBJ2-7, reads KAGVTQTPRYLIKTRGQQVTLSCSPISGHRSVSWYQQTPGQGLQFLFEYFSETQRNKGNFPGRFSGRQFSNSRSEMNVSTLELGDSALYLCASSSGTTGYEQYFGPGTRLTVT.

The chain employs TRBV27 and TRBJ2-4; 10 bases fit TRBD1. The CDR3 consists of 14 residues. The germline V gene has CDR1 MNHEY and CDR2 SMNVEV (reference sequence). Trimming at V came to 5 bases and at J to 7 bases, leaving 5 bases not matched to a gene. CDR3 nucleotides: TGTGCCAGCAGTGTTAGGACAGGGGGGAACATTCAGTACTTC. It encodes CASSVRTGGNIQYF.

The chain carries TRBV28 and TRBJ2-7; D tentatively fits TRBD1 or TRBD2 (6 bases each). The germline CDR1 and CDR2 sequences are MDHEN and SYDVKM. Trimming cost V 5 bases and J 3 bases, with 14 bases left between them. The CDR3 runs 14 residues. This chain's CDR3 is CASSRGGPLYEQYF. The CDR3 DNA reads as TGTGCCAGCAGTCGAGGGGGGCCACTCTACGAGCAGTACTTC. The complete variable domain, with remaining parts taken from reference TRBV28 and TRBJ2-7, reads DVKVTQSSRYLVKRTGEKVFLECVQDMDHENMFWYRQDPGLGLRLIYFSYDVKMKEKGDIPEGYSVSREKKERFSLILESASTNQTSMYLCASSRGGPLYEQYFGPGTRLTVT.

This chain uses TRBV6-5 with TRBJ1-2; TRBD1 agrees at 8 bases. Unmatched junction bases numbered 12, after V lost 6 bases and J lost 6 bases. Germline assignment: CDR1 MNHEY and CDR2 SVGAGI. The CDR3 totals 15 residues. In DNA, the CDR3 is TGTGCCAGCAGACCTCAGGACAGGGTAATCCATGGCTACACCTTC. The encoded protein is CASRPQDRVIHGYTF.

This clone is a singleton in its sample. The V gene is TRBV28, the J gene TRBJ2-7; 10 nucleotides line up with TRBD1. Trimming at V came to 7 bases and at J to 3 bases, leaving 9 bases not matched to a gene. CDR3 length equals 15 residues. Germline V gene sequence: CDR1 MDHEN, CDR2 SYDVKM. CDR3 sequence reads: CASTQGGTGDYEQYF. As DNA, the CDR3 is TGTGCCAGCACCCAAGGTGGGACAGGGGACTACGAGCAGTACTTC.

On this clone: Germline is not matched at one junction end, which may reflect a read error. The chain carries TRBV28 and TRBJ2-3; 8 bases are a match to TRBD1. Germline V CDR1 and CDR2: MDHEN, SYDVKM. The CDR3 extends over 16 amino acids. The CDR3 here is CASNLPGQGSTDTQYF. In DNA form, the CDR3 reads TGTGCCAGCAATTTACCCGGACAGGGAAGCACAGATACGCAGTATTTT.

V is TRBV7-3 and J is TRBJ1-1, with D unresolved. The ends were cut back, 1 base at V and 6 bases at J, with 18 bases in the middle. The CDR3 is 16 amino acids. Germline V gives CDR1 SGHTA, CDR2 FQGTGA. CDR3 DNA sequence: TGTGCCAGCAGCTTAATTGGGATCCGGGTAGGACCTGAAGCTTTCTTT. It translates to CASSLIGIRVGPEAFF.

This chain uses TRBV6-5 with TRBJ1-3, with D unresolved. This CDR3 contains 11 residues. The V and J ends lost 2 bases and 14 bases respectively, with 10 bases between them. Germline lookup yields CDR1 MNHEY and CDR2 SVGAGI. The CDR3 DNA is TGTGCCAGCAGTTACCGGGGTGTATTATATTTT. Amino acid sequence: CASSYRGVLYF.